A single sample gave rise to the 27 T cell receptor beta chains below, sequenced in a study of Ad26.COV2.S vaccination and SARS-CoV-2 variants. The sample's treatment: over 15 received Ad26.COV2.S at low or high dose, single or two shots; 5 received placebo; per-sample allocation not given. The samples were gathered on day 63 after the first injection of vaccine or placebo. Libraries were prepared by immunoSEQ multiplex PCR; TCRdb keeps only in-frame clonotypes and omits some of them. The table records 350,000 to 500,000 clones, 89% of them present only once. The material was peripheral blood, obtained in a trial of Ad26.COV2.S vaccine versus placebo. The receptors shown here come from a person aged 18 to 65 who received the Ad26.COV2.S COVID-19 vaccine or a placebo.

On this clone: The identical CDR3 is also encoded by other nucleotide sequences in the sample. The chain joins TRBV5-4 to TRBJ2-7, with 8 bases matching TRBD2. The germline CDR1 and CDR2 sequences are SGHNT and YYREEE (reference sequence). The CDR3 runs 15 residues. V gave up 0 bases and J gave up 1 base; unmatched junction bases: 3. CDR3 nucleotide sequence: TGTGCCAGCAGCTTGGGCGGGGGGACTTCCTACGAGCAGTACTTC. Translating it yields CASSLGGGTSYEQYF.

This chain joins TRBV5-1 and TRBJ1-6, with 9 bases fitting TRBD1. The J segment lost 5 bases and the V segment lost 4 bases, leaving 13 bases of the junction unmatched. There are 18 residues in the CDR3. Germline V gives CDR1 SGHRS, CDR2 YFSETQ. The CDR3 region is CASSPGQGAFWDNSPLHF. As DNA, the CDR3 is TGCGCCAGCAGCCCGGGACAGGGTGCATTTTGGGATAATTCACCCCTCCACTTT.

The V and J genes are TRBV7-9 and TRBJ2-2, with 13 bases that match TRBD2. The germline V gene has CDR1 SEHNR and CDR2 FQNEAQ (reference sequence). The CDR3 is made up of 19 amino acids. With V trimmed by 5 bases and J by 2 bases, 11 bases remained unmatched. CDR3 sequence: CASSQTSGRSHHNTGELFF. The CDR3 DNA reads as TGTGCCAGCAGCCAGACTAGCGGGAGGTCTCATCATAACACCGGGGAGCTGTTTTTT.

The chain has TRBV9 and TRBJ2-2; the match to TRBD1 covers 9 bases. Looked up from germline, CDR1 is SGDLS and CDR2 is YYNGEE. V gave up 3 bases and J gave up 5 bases; unmatched junction bases: 8. The CDR3 is made up of 16 amino acids. As DNA, the CDR3 is TGTGCCAGCAGCGCCGGACAGGGGTGGGGGACCGGGGAGCTGTTTTTT. Translated: CASSAGQGWGTGELFF. Full variable domain (outside the CDR3, taken from reference TRBV9 and TRBJ2-2): DSGVTQTPKHLITATGQRVTLRCSPRSGDLSVYWYQQSLDQGLQFLIQYYNGEERAKGNILERFSAQQFPDLHSELNLSSLELGDSALYFCASSAGQGWGTGELFFGEGSRLTVL.

This chain joins TRBV9 and TRBJ2-3; D is undetermined. V shed 3 bases and J shed 2 bases, with 10 bases lying between them. CDR3 length: 14 amino acids. Germline CDR1 SGDLS, CDR2 YYNGEE. CDR3 residues: CASSDRKDTDTQYF. Here the CDR3 DNA reads TGTGCCAGCAGCGACCGGAAAGACACAGATACGCAGTATTTT.

The rearrangement links TRBV4-1 to TRBJ1-4; D remains ambiguous. The length of the CDR3 is 17 residues. The germline V and J ends were trimmed by 2 bases and 2 bases, with 15 bases remaining between them. The germline CDR1 and CDR2 sequences are MGHRA and YSYEKL. The CDR3 sequence: CASSQPARTGTNEKLFF. As DNA, the CDR3 is TGCGCCAGCAGCCAACCGGCCCGGACGGGCACTAATGAAAAACTGTTTTTT.

This chain joins TRBV7-3 and TRBJ2-1; 10 positions agree with TRBD1. V lost 5 bases, J lost 8 bases, and 6 bases stayed unmatched. The CDR3 consists of 14 residues. Germline CDR1 reads SGHTA; CDR2 reads FQGTGA. CDR3 nucleotide sequence: TGTGCCAGCAGCCCCGGGACAGGGGTGCATGAGCAGTTCTTC. This sequence encodes CASSPGTGVHEQFF.

The chain combines TRBV5-1 with TRBJ1-6; 11 bases line up with TRBD1. There are 17 residues in the CDR3. The germline gives CDR1 SGHRS, CDR2 YFSETQ. V gave up 4 bases and J gave up 9 bases; unmatched junction bases: 12. The CDR3 bases are TGCGCCAGCAGCCTGACAAGACGGACAGGGGGCGGTTCACCCCTCCACTTT. As protein: CASSLTRRTGGGSPLHF.

This sequence joins TRBV19 and TRBJ2-5; 10 nucleotides align to TRBD2. The V gene end was trimmed by 2 bases and the J gene end by 4 bases; junction bases not matched to a gene: 10. Germline CDR1 and CDR2: LNHDA and SQIVND (reference sequence). The CDR3 extends over 17 amino acids. As DNA, the CDR3 is TGTGCCAGTAGTATACGGTCCAGCGGGGGGGCCGGAGAGACCCAGTACTTC. It yields the protein CASSIRSSGGAGETQYF. The full variable domain, completed using reference TRBV19 and TRBJ2-5, is DGGITQSPKYLFRKEGQNVTLSCEQNLNHDAMYWYRQDPGQGLRLIYYSQIVNDFQKGDIAEGYSVSREKKESFPLTVTSAQKNPTAFYLCASSIRSSGGAGETQYFGPGTRLLVL.

J is TRBJ1-2 and V is TRBV2; D gene ambiguous. The CDR3 extends over 15 amino acids. The germline V gene encodes CDR1 SNHLY and CDR2 FYNNEI. V lost 6 bases and J 2 bases, leaving 16 bases between the germline ends. Here the CDR3 DNA reads TGTGCCAGCAGCCGCGTACTGATTTCCAACTATGGCTACACCTTC. Translating it yields CASSRVLISNYGYTF.

This clone was recorded once. The gene calls are TRBV6-5 and TRBJ1-6; possibly TRBD1 for D (6 bases). The ends were cut back, 6 bases at V and 8 bases at J, with 14 bases in the middle. Germline CDR1 MNHEY, CDR2 SVGAGI. This CDR3 comprises 14 residues. CDR3 DNA: TGTGCCAGCAGCCTGGACAGATGGGATTCACCCCTCCACTTT. This encodes CASSLDRWDSPLHF.

CDR3 in DNA: TGTGCCAGTAGTTCCTCTAGCGACACAGATACGCAGTATTTT. As protein: CASSSSSDTDTQYF. The J gene is TRBJ2-3, the V gene TRBV19; a possible D gene is TRBD2 (6 bases). CDR1 is LNHDA and CDR2 is SQIVND in the germline V gene (reference sequence). V was cut by 5 bases and J by 2 bases, with 11 bases left in between. CDR3 length: 14 residues.

A remark on this clone: Within the sample, other DNA sequences also encode this same CDR3. J is TRBJ1-3 and V is TRBV4-3, with a possible D match to TRBD1 (6 bases). CDR1 LGHNA and CDR2 YSLEER come from the germline V gene. The CDR3 has 15 amino acids. V shed 0 bases and J shed 4 bases, with 10 bases lying between them. CDR3 residues: CASSQDRGSGNTIYF. CDR3 sequence (DNA): TGCGCCAGCAGCCAAGACAGGGGCTCAGGAAACACCATATATTTT.

The chain carries TRBV2 and TRBJ1-2, with 7 bases matching TRBD1. The junction had 13 bases not matched to a gene; V was cut back by 1 base and J by 14 bases. Germline assignment: CDR1 SNHLY and CDR2 FYNNEI. The CDR3 sequence is 14 residues long. CDR3 protein: CASSEGTRTGHGTF. The CDR3 coding sequence is TGTGCCAGCAGTGAAGGGACGAGGACAGGCCACGGGACCTTC. Combining the CDR3 with reference TRBV2 and TRBJ1-2 gives the whole variable domain EPEVTQTPSHQVTQMGQEVILRCVPISNHLYFYWYRQILGQKVEFLVSFYNNEISEKSEIFDDQFSVERPDGSNFTLKIRSTKLEDSAMYFCASSEGTRTGHGTFGSGTRLTVV.

The rearrangement uses TRBV6-2 or TRBV6-3 and TRBJ2-2; D remains ambiguous. CDR1 and CDR2 (germline): MNHEY, SVGEGT. Trimming removed 0 bases from V and 2 bases from J, with 7 bases in between. The length of the CDR3 is 15 residues. CDR3 residues: CASSYSPDNTGELFF. The DNA of the CDR3 is TGTGCCAGCAGTTACTCTCCCGACAACACCGGGGAGCTGTTTTTT.

V is TRBV5-1 and J is TRBJ2-1; 8 bases map to TRBD1. The CDR3 runs to 14 residues. The trim removed 4 bases at V and 8 bases at J, leaving 8 bases unmatched. Germline CDR1 is SGHRS and CDR2 is YFSETQ. CDR3 sequence: CASSPSPTGDEQFF. For the CDR3, the DNA is TGCGCCAGCAGCCCCTCCCCGACAGGGGATGAGCAGTTCTTC.

This chain joins TRBV19 and TRBJ2-3; D is perhaps TRBD1 or TRBD2 (5 bases each). In germline, CDR1 is LNHDA, CDR2 SQIVND (reference sequence). Deletions cut 7 bases from V and 0 bases from J, with 11 bases between. This CDR3 is built from 14 residues. The DNA for the CDR3 is TGTGCCAGTACGGGGCGGACAAGCACAGATACGCAGTATTTT. Translation gives CASTGRTSTDTQYF.

The chain couples TRBV28 to TRBJ2-7; 14 positions agree with TRBD2. The CDR3 runs to 18 residues. The V and J ends lost 3 bases and 0 bases, in that order; junction bases with no gene match: 7. The V gene's germline CDR1 is MDHEN and CDR2 SYDVKM. CDR3 region: CASSFVPGLAGVSYEQYF. The CDR3 nucleotides are TGTGCCAGCAGTTTCGTCCCGGGACTAGCGGGGGTCTCCTACGAGCAGTACTTC. Full variable domain (rest looked up from reference TRBV28 and TRBJ2-7): DVKVTQSSRYLVKRTGEKVFLECVQDMDHENMFWYRQDPGLGLRLIYFSYDVKMKEKGDIPEGYSVSREKKERFSLILESASTNQTSMYLCASSFVPGLAGVSYEQYFGPGTRLTVT.

The rearrangement uses TRBV5-6 and TRBJ1-4; a possible D gene is TRBD1 (5 bases). The V gene lost 6 bases and the J gene lost 8 bases, with 20 bases spanning the gap. Germline V lookup: CDR1 SGHDT, CDR2 YYEEEE. This CDR3 is built from 15 residues. The CDR3 is CASILRGTEGEKLFF. CDR3 coding DNA: TGTGCCAGCATCCTCCGAGGGACTGAGGGAGAAAAACTGTTTTTT.

The rearrangement uses TRBV18 and TRBJ1-2; D uncertain. V was cut by 6 bases and J by 2 bases, with 10 bases left in between. Germline CDR1 reads KGHSH; CDR2 reads LQKENI. CDR3 length equals 13 residues. The CDR3, as DNA: TGTGCCAGCTCGGCGGACGGGAACTATGGCTACACCTTC. This sequence encodes CASSADGNYGYTF.

The DNA of the CDR3 is TGTGCCAGCAGCTTACCTGGACAGGGGACAACAACCATATATTTT. The encoded protein is CASSLPGQGTTTIYF. The gene calls are TRBV4-2 and TRBJ1-3, with 9 bases fitting TRBD1. Trimming removed 5 bases from V and 10 bases from J; junction bases left unmatched: 12. The CDR3 has 15 residues. CDR1 LGHNA and CDR2 YNFKEQ come from the germline V gene.

V usage is TRBV2 and J usage is TRBJ2-5; D is ambiguous. The ends were cut back, 8 bases at V and 7 bases at J, with 11 bases in the middle. Germline-derived CDR1 and CDR2 are SNHLY and FYNNEI. CDR3 length: 11 residues. CDR3 coding DNA: TGTGCCAGCGGGGAAAGGGTGACCCAGTACTTC. Residues: CASGERVTQYF.

The chain uses TRBV2 and TRBJ1-6, with a tentative D call TRBD1 (5 bases). This CDR3 has 11 amino acids. The V gene lost 5 bases and the J gene lost 10 bases, with 6 bases spanning the gap. CDR1 is SNHLY, CDR2 FYNNEI, per germline. The CDR3 sequence is CASSPGSPLHF. CDR3 in DNA: TGTGCCAGCAGTCCAGGGTCACCCCTCCACTTT. The variable domain in full, completed from reference TRBV2 and TRBJ1-6, reads EPEVTQTPSHQVTQMGQEVILRCVPISNHLYFYWYRQILGQKVEFLVSFYNNEISEKSEIFDDQFSVERPDGSNFTLKIRSTKLEDSAMYFCASSPGSPLHFGNGTRLTVT.

With regard to this clone: The identical CDR3 is also encoded by other nucleotide sequences in the sample. V is TRBV12-5 and J is TRBJ2-1, with D unresolved. Germline V CDR1 and CDR2: LGHNT, FRNRAP. This CDR3 has 11 amino acids. V shed 1 base and J shed 10 bases, with 5 bases lying between them. As DNA, the CDR3 is TGTGCTAGTGGTTTGGGGAGAGAGCAGTTCTTC. Its translation: CASGLGREQFF.

The chain carries TRBV9 and TRBJ2-5; D may be TRBD1 or TRBD2 (5 bases each). Trimming removed 3 bases at V and 5 bases at J, with 20 bases between. Germline assignment: CDR1 SGDLS and CDR2 YYNGEE. The CDR3 length is 16 residues. The CDR3 DNA sequence: TGTGCCAGCAGCGCCTCACCGGGACGGTTTACTGAGACCCAGTACTTC. It translates to CASSASPGRFTETQYF.

The gene calls are TRBV4-1 and TRBJ1-2; unclear D gene. The germline V gene has CDR1 MGHRA and CDR2 YSYEKL. The V and J ends lost 0 bases and 5 bases respectively, with 13 bases between them. The CDR3 loop spans 15 amino acids. This chain's CDR3 is CASSQDASAIYGYTF. The CDR3, as DNA: TGCGCCAGCAGCCAAGATGCCAGCGCAATTTATGGCTACACCTTC.

The V gene is TRBV10-1, the J gene TRBJ2-1; the match to TRBD2 covers 9 bases. V dropped 6 bases and J dropped 6; count of bases not matched to a gene: 12. The length of the CDR3 is 16 residues. Germline V gene data show CDR1 as WNHNN and CDR2 as SYGVQD (reference sequence). CDR3 DNA: TGCGCCAGCAGATCCTCTAGGACTAGCGTATGCAATGAGCAGTTCTTC. Protein product: CASRSSRTSVCNEQFF.